Listed below are T cell receptor beta chains from one sample, sequenced in a study of cytomegalovirus exposure and HLA in healthy donors. Using immunoSEQ multiplex PCR, the repertoire was profiled, and TCRdb retains in-frame clones only, with some absent. The data hold tens of thousands of clones, with just under 95% observed a single time. Sequences were obtained from PBMCs. These receptors were collected from a man younger than 30 in good health and CMV-seropositive. The CDR3 runs from the conserved cysteine through the conserved F or W. The D gene is left open where the match is weak. Only some rows state a clone size, as once, few, many or a class for expanded clones.

TRBD2	TRBV9	TRBJ2-7	.	TGTGCCAGCAGCGTAGGTCGGGGAGGGCCATACGAGCAGTACTTC	CASSVGRGGPYEQYF
.	TRBV13	TRBJ1-4	.	TGTGCCAGCAGCCAGAGACGGGGGGGCATAGGAACTAATGAAAAACTGTTTTTT	CASSQRRGGIGTNEKLFF
TRBD2	TRBV2	TRBJ2-1	few	TGTGCCAGCAGTTCCACTAGCGGGGGGGCTATTGAGCAGTTCTTC	CASSSTSGGAIEQFF
TRBD2	TRBV27	TRBJ2-7	.	TGTGCCAGCAGCCCACTAGCGGGAGGGGGTTACTCCTACGAGCAGTACTTC	CASSPLAGGGYSYEQYF
TRBD2	TRBV2	TRBJ2-3	.	TGTGCCAGCAGTAGATGGACTAGCCCCCGGGATACGCAGTATTTT	CASSRWTSPRDTQYF
TRBD1	TRBV28	TRBJ1-1	.	TGTGCCAGCAGTTCGCCCGGGACAGGGGCTTTAGCTTTCTTT	CASSSPGTGALAFF
.	TRBV20-1	TRBJ1-1	.	TGCAGTGCCGACGGTGTGACAGAAGCTTTCTTT	CSADGVTEAFF
TRBD1	TRBV19	TRBJ1-2	.	TGTGCCAGTAGTATGGGGACAGGGTCGAACTATGGCTACACCTTC	CASSMGTGSNYGYTF
.	TRBV28	TRBJ2-2	.	TGTGCCTCCAGGGTCCGGGCCACCGGGGAGCTGTTTTTT	CASRVRATGELFF
TRBD2	TRBV5-6	TRBJ2-7	.	TGTGCCAGCAGCCCGGGACTAGGCTACTTCGAGCAGTACTTC	CASSPGLGYFEQYF
TRBD2	TRBV4-1	TRBJ2-1	.	TGCGCCAGCAGCCAGAGTAGCGGGGCCTCCTACAATGAGCAGTTCTTC	CASSQSSGASYNEQFF
TRBD1	TRBV6-4	TRBJ1-2	.	TGTGCCAGCAGAGAATCCACAGGGGCTGGCTATGGCTACACCTTC	CASRESTGAGYGYTF
.	TRBV5-6	TRBJ1-2	.	TGTGCCAGCAGCTTAAACAGGGTGCTCTATGGCTACACCTTC	CASSLNRVLYGYTF
.	TRBV7-9	TRBJ1-2	once	TGTGCCAGCACTGTGAGGGCGCGGGTCCCCTATGGCTACACCTTC	CASTVRARVPYGYTF
.	TRBV10-2	TRBJ2-2	.	TGCGCCAGCAGTGGAATCCGGGAGTGGAACACCGGGGAGCTGTTTTTT	CASSGIREWNTGELFF
.	TRBV6-1	TRBJ1-5	.	TGTGCCAGCTGGGGCGGCCCTCCTCAGCCCCAGCATTTT	CASWGGPPQPQHF
.	TRBV28	TRBJ1-2	.	TGTGCCAGCCTGGGTGGAGGGACGGCTGGCTACACCTTC	CASLGGGTAGYTF
.	TRBV5-6	TRBJ1-5	.	TGTGCCAGCAGCTTGAGACTGGGCAATCAGCCCCAGCATTTT	CASSLRLGNQPQHF
.	TRBV9	TRBJ1-4	.	TGTGCCAGCAGCGCCGGGGGGTTGGAGGGTGAAAAACTGTTTTTT	CASSAGGLEGEKLFF
.	TRBV5-1	TRBJ1-1	.	TGCGCCAGCAGCTTGGGTGCCGGCGGGGATAGCACTGAAGCTTTCTTT	CASSLGAGGDSTEAFF
.	TRBV20-1	TRBJ2-3	once	TGCAGTGCTAGCCTGTATACGCAGTATTTT	CSASLYTQYF
TRBD2	TRBV7-2	TRBJ2-2	.	TGTGCCAGCAGCTTAGGCGGACTAGCGGCGTACGGGGAGCTGTTTTTT	CASSLGGLAAYGELFF
.	TRBV7-6	TRBJ2-5	.	TGTGCCAGCAGCTCCCCCCTCGTAGAGGGCAGGAGCAAGACCCAGTACTTC	CASSSPLVEGRSKTQYF
.	TRBV6-5	TRBJ1-5	.	TGTGCCAGCAGTTATCTTGGGGGGGATCAGCCCCAGCATTTT	CASSYLGGDQPQHF
.	TRBV29-1	TRBJ2-5	.	TGCAGCGTACTAACGGGGGTGCAAGAGACCCAGTACTTC	CSVLTGVQETQYF
.	TRBV9	TRBJ2-6	.	TGTGCCAGCAGCGTGGTCAGGACATCTGGGGCCAACGTCCTGACTTTC	CASSVVRTSGANVLTF